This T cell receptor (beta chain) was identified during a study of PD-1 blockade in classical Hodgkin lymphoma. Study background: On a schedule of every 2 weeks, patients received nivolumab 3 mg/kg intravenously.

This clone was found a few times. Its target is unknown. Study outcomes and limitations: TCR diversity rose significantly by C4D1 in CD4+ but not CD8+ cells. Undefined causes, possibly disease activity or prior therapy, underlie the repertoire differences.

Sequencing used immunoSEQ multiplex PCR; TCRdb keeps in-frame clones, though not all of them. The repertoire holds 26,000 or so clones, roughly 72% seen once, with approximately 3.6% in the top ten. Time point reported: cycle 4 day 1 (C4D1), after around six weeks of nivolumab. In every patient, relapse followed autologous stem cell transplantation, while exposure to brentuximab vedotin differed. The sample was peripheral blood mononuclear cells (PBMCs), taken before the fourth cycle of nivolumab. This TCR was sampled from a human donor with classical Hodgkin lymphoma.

The CDR3 nucleotides are TGTGCCAGCAGTTACGGCGCAGGGTTTGGCAATCAGCCCCAGCATTTT. It encodes CASSYGAGFGNQPQHF. The chain employs TRBV6-6 and TRBJ1-5; D might be TRBD1 (5 bases). The ends were cut back, 2 bases at V and 2 bases at J, with 13 bases in the middle. Per germline, CDR1 MNHNY and CDR2 SVGAGI (reference sequence). The CDR3 length is 16 residues.